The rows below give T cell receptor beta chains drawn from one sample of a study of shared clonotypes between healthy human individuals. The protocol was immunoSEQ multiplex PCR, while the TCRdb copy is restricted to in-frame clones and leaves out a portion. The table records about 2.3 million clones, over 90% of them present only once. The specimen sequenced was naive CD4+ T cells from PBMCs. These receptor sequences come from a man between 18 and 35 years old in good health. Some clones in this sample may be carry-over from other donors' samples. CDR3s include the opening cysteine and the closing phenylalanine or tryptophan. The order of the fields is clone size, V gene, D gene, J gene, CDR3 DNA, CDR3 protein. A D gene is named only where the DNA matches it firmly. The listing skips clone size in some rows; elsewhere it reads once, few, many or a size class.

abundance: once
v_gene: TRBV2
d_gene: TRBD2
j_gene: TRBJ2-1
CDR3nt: TGTGCCAGCAGCCGCCCGACTAGCGGGAGGGCCAATGAGCAGTTCTTC
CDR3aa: CASSRPTSGRANEQFF

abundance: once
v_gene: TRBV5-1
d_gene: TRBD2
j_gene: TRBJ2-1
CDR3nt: TGCGCCAGCAGTTTGCGACTAGCGGGAGGTGAGCAGTTCTTC
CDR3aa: CASSLRLAGGEQFF

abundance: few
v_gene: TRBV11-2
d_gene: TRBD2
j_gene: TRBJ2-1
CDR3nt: TGTGCCAGCAGCCCGGGACTAGTCCCCTACAATGAGCAGTTCTTC
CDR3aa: CASSPGLVPYNEQFF

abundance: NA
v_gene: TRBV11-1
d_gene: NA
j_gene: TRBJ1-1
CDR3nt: TGTGCCAGCAGCGCAAAATCAGGGTGGGAGATATCTGAAGCTTTCTTT
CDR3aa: CASSAKSGWEISEAFF

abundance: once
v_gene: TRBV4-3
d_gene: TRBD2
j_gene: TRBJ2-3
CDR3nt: TGCGCCAGCAGCCAGGGTTATCTGACCCTCCGTTTAGCGGGAGTCCCCACAGATACGCAGTATTTT
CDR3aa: CASSQGYLTLRLAGVPTDTQYF

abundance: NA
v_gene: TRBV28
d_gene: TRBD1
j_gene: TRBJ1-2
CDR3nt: TGTGCCAGCAGAACGGCGGGACAGGGCTTTAACTATGGCTACACCTTC
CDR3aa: CASRTAGQGFNYGYTF

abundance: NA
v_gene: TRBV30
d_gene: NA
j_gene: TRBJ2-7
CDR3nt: TGTGCCTGGTCGGACTACACCTACGAGCAGTACTTC
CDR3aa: CAWSDYTYEQYF

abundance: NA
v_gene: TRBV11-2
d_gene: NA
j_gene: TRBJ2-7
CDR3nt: TGTGCCAGCAGACATAGAGGTGGGGAGCAGTACTTC
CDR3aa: CASRHRGGEQYF

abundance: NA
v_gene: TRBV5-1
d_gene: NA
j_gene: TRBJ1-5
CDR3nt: TGCGCCAGCAGCCCGGGGGACATTCTAAGCAATCAGCCCCAGCATTTT
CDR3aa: CASSPGDILSNQPQHF

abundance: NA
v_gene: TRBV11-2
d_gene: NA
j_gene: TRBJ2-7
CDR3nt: TGTGCCAGCAGCCCCAAGACTCCAGCCTACGAGCAGTACTTC
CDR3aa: CASSPKTPAYEQYF

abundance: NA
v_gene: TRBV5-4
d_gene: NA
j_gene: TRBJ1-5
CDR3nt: TGTGCCAGCAGCTTGGCCGGAACAGGGCCTCAGCCCCAGCATTTT
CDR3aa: CASSLAGTGPQPQHF

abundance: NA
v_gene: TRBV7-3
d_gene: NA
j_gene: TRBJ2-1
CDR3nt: TGTGCCAGCAGCTTTTCTGCACCCTACAATGAGCAGTTCTTC
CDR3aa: CASSFSAPYNEQFF

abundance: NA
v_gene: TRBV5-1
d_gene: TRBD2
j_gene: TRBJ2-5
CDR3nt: TGCGCCAGCAGCTCGTTCCTAGCGGCGGAGACCCAGTACTTC
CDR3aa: CASSSFLAAETQYF

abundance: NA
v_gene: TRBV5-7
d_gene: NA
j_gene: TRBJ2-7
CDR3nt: TGTGCCAGCAGCTTGGCCCTGGGGGCCCCCAGCTCCTACGAGCAGTACTTC
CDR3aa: CASSLALGAPSSYEQYF

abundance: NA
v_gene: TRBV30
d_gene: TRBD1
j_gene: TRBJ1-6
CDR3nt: TGTGCCTGGGGGGACAGGGTCCTTAGCTCCTATAATTCACCCCTCCACTTT
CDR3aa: CAWGDRVLSSYNSPLHF

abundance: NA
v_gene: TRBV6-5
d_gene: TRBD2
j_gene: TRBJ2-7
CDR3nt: TGTGCCAGCAGCCCTAAGGGACTAGGGTACGAGCAGTACTTC
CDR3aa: CASSPKGLGYEQYF

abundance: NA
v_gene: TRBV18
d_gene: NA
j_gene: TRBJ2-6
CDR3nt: TGTGCCAGCTCACCTCGGATCAGTGATGGGGCCAACGTCCTGACTTTC
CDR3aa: CASSPRISDGANVLTF

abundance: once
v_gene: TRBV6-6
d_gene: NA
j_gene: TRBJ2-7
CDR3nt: TGTGCCAGCGCTTGGGGAAGTACTTCCTACGAGCAGTACTTC
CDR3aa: CASAWGSTSYEQYF

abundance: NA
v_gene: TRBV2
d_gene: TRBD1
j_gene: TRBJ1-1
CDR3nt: TGTGCCAGCAGGGCGACAGGGGGCATCACTGAAGCTTTCTTT
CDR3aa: CASRATGGITEAFF

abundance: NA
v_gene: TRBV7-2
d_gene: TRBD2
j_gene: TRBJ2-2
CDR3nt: TGTGCCAGCAGCTTAGTTAGGCTAGCGGGAGTATCCGGGGAGCTGTTTTTT
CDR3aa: CASSLVRLAGVSGELFF

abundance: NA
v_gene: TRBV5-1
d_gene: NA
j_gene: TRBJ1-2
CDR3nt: TGCGCCAGCAGCTTAAACCCGGGACACAGTAACTATGGCTACACCTTC
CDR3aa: CASSLNPGHSNYGYTF

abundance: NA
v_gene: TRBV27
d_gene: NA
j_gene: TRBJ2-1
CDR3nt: TGTGCCAGCAGAAGTAGCCTAGTTAACAATGAGCAGTTCTTC
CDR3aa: CASRSSLVNNEQFF